One T cell receptor beta chain is described in this entry. The data were taken from a study of shared clonotypes between healthy human individuals. Germline CDR1 and CDR2: SGHTA and FQGTGA. The CDR3 is 15 amino acids. With 3 bases clipped from V and 6 bases from J, the junction kept 8 bases outside the gene matches. Assay used: immunoSEQ multiplex PCR; TCRdb lists only in-frame clones, some missing. The sample shows about 2 million clones, about 94% of them seen only once. The naive CD8 subset, CD45RO-negative cells positively selected for CCR7, excluded terminally differentiated effector memory CD45RA+ cells.

What was sequenced was naive CD8+ T cells sorted from blood. The chain employs TRBV7-3 and TRBJ2-1, with 7 positions matching TRBD2. The sequence was collected from a man aged 18-30 years in good health. The CDR3 bases are TGTGCCAGCAGCTTCCGAGCGGGGTTAGGCAATGAGCAGTTCTTC. This gives the protein CASSFRAGLGNEQFF. The full variable domain, in which reference TRBV7-3 and TRBJ2-1 provide the parts outside the CDR3, is GAGVSQTPSNKVTEKGKYVELRCDPISGHTALYWYRQSLGQGPEFLIYFQGTGAADDSGLPNDRFFAVRPEGSVSTLKIQRTERGDSAVYLCASSFRAGLGNEQFFGPGTRLTVL.